This T cell receptor beta chain was obtained from a study of blood T cell repertoires in COVID-19. About the research overall: T cells, B-cell-depleted T cells, or PBMCs supplied cDNA or gDNA.

Seattle's enrolled individuals joined amid active infection and were then monitored longitudinally. V lost 5 bases to trimming and J lost 3 bases; unmatched junction nucleotides: 10. Per the germline V gene, CDR1 is MNHEY and CDR2 is SVGEGT. There are 16 residues in the CDR3. Original analysis: Estimation of nucleated cell counts was performed using reference gene primer amplification. Sequencing was performed with immunoSEQ multiplex PCR; in TCRdb, only in-frame clones are kept and a portion is missing. For V, J and clone size, that table is used; D and trimming come from the DNA. The top ten clones hold just over 7% of a sample with 350,000 to 450,000 clones, 70% to 90% of them seen once.

This TCR was sampled from a woman aged 55 to 70 with COVID-19, enrolled during active disease. Source material: peripheral blood. The chain couples TRBV6-2 or TRBV6-3 to TRBJ1-2, with TRBD1 identical over 9 bases. This CDR3 reads CASSPISRQGDYGYTF. In nucleotides, the CDR3 is TGTGCCAGCAGTCCAATTTCCCGACAGGGGGACTATGGCTACACCTTC.